These T cell receptor beta chains were read from a single sample in a study of pediatric ulcerative colitis. Repertoires were generated with immunoSEQ multiplex PCR, while TCRdb's copy carries only in-frame clones and drops some. The table records about 36,000 clones, about 80% of them present only once. The source material was gut tissue. These TCRs come from a boy aged 10-17 years with moderate ulcerative colitis. CDR3s include the opening cysteine and the closing phenylalanine or tryptophan. Fields, in order: clone size, V gene, D gene, J gene, CDR3 protein, CDR3 DNA. D genes are given only for firm matches. The size of a clone is reported for some rows only, either as once, few or many, or as a class for expanded clones.

size: -; V: TRBV4-1; D: TRBD2; J: TRBJ2-7; CDR3: CASSQFGRGRSSYEQYF; DNA: TGCGCCAGCAGCCAATTTGGCCGCGGGAGATCCTCCTACGAGCAGTACTTC
size: -; V: TRBV7-2; D: TRBD1; J: TRBJ2-5; CDR3: CASSSTGIVETQYF; DNA: TGTGCCAGCAGCTCGACAGGGATCGTGGAGACCCAGTACTTC
size: -; V: TRBV28; D: -; J: TRBJ1-3; CDR3: CASSASGTENSGNTIYF; DNA: TGTGCCAGCAGTGCTTCCGGGACTGAAAACTCTGGAAACACCATATATTTT
size: -; V: TRBV6-6; D: -; J: TRBJ2-7; CDR3: CASSYSSSYEQYF; DNA: TGTGCCAGCAGTTACTCCTCAAGTTACGAGCAGTACTTC
size: -; V: TRBV11-1; D: TRBD2; J: TRBJ2-1; CDR3: CASSLALAGGNEQFF; DNA: TGTGCCAGCAGCTTAGCTCTAGCGGGCGGTAATGAGCAGTTCTTC
size: -; V: TRBV7-2; D: TRBD1; J: TRBJ1-4; CDR3: CASSFDRGEKLFF; DNA: TGTGCCAGCAGCTTTGACAGGGGTGAAAAACTGTTTTTT
size: -; V: TRBV5-4; D: TRBD2; J: TRBJ2-7; CDR3: CASSLAAGGSYEQYF; DNA: TGTGCCAGCAGCTTGGCAGCGGGAGGTTCCTACGAGCAGTACTTC
size: -; V: TRBV7-8; D: TRBD2; J: TRBJ2-7; CDR3: CASSSPVLAMDEQYF; DNA: TGTGCCAGCAGCTCCCCGGTACTAGCGATGGACGAGCAGTACTTC
size: -; V: TRBV28; D: -; J: TRBJ1-3; CDR3: CASSLWAVNGNTIYF; DNA: TGTGCCAGCAGTTTATGGGCAGTAAATGGAAACACCATATATTTT
size: -; V: TRBV6-5; D: TRBD1; J: TRBJ2-7; CDR3: CASRQGQGASYEQYF; DNA: TGTGCCAGCAGACAGGGACAGGGGGCCTCCTACGAGCAGTACTTC
size: once; V: TRBV14; D: TRBD1; J: TRBJ1-2; CDR3: CASSQRGLRLGYGYTF; DNA: TGTGCCAGCAGCCAAAGGGGGCTCCGCCTAGGCTATGGCTACACCTTC
size: -; V: TRBV5-4; D: -; J: TRBJ2-3; CDR3: CASSLEVGGESTDTQYF; DNA: TGTGCCAGCAGCTTGGAAGTTGGAGGCGAAAGCACAGATACGCAGTATTTT
size: -; V: TRBV30; D: -; J: TRBJ2-2; CDR3: CAWKTYPNTGELFF; DNA: TGTGCCTGGAAAACTTACCCGAACACCGGGGAGCTGTTTTTT
size: -; V: TRBV15; D: -; J: TRBJ2-1; CDR3: CATRKEVSDEQFF; DNA: TGTGCCACCAGGAAAGAGGTCAGCGATGAGCAGTTCTTC
size: -; V: TRBV18; D: -; J: TRBJ2-7; CDR3: CASSRSYEQYF; DNA: TGTGCCAGCTCGCGTTCCTACGAGCAGTACTTC
size: -; V: TRBV19; D: -; J: TRBJ1-5; CDR3: CASSIIPQPQHF; DNA: TGTGCCAGTAGTATCATCCCCCAGCCCCAGCATTTT
size: -; V: TRBV18; D: -; J: TRBJ2-3; CDR3: CASSGGTTDTQYF; DNA: TGTGCCAGCTCGGGCGGAACCACAGATACGCAGTATTTT
size: -; V: TRBV7-9; D: -; J: TRBJ2-1; CDR3: CASSSYPGQFF; DNA: TGTGCCAGCAGCTCATACCCAGGGCAGTTCTTC
size: few; V: TRBV10-2; D: TRBD2; J: TRBJ2-4; CDR3: CATSSLAGGLGAKNIQYF; DNA: TGCGCCACCTCCTCACTAGCGGGGGGTCTAGGGGCCAAAAACATTCAGTACTTC
size: medium-sized; V: TRBV7-2; D: TRBD2; J: TRBJ2-7; CDR3: CASRDRLAGGTYEQYF; DNA: TGTGCCAGCAGGGACCGACTAGCGGGGGGGACCTACGAGCAGTACTTC
size: -; V: TRBV19; D: -; J: TRBJ2-7; CDR3: CASSFTFSPYEQYF; DNA: TGTGCCAGTAGTTTCACCTTTAGTCCCTACGAGCAGTACTTC
size: -; V: TRBV5-1; D: -; J: TRBJ1-1; CDR3: CASSPDGNTEAFF; DNA: TGCGCCAGCAGCCCCGACGGGAACACTGAAGCTTTCTTT
size: -; V: TRBV28; D: -; J: TRBJ2-7; CDR3: CASSFQTWGSPSYEQYF; DNA: TGTGCCAGCAGTTTCCAAACATGGGGCAGCCCCTCCTACGAGCAGTACTTC
size: once; V: TRBV30; D: TRBD1; J: TRBJ1-1; CDR3: CAWSTWSGQGNTEAFF; DNA: TGTGCCTGGAGTACCTGGTCGGGACAGGGGAACACTGAAGCTTTCTTT
size: few; V: TRBV19; D: TRBD1; J: TRBJ1-2; CDR3: CASSVGQEDRGDGYTF; DNA: TGTGCCAGTAGTGTGGGACAGGAGGACCGTGGGGATGGCTACACCTTC
size: -; V: TRBV5-4; D: -; J: TRBJ1-1; CDR3: CASSLRWKNTEAFF; DNA: TGTGCCAGCAGCTTGCGGTGGAAAAACACTGAAGCTTTCTTT
size: -; V: TRBV18; D: -; J: TRBJ2-2; CDR3: CASSPHKISKGHTGELFF; DNA: TGTGCCAGCTCACCCCATAAAATCTCAAAGGGCCACACCGGGGAGCTGTTTTTT
size: -; V: TRBV5-1; D: TRBD1; J: TRBJ2-2; CDR3: CASRGQGELFF; DNA: TGCGCCAGCAGGGGACAGGGGGAGCTGTTTTTT
size: -; V: TRBV6-4; D: -; J: TRBJ1-1; CDR3: CASEKDGGNTEAFF; DNA: TGTGCCAGCGAAAAGGACGGGGGAAATACTGAAGCTTTCTTT
size: -; V: TRBV5-1; D: -; J: TRBJ2-3; CDR3: CASTKGGGDDTDTQYF; DNA: TGCGCCAGCACTAAGGGTGGGGGCGATGACACAGATACGCAGTATTTT
size: -; V: TRBV5-1; D: TRBD1; J: TRBJ2-7; CDR3: CASSLGDRRGEQYF; DNA: TGCGCCAGCAGCTTGGGGGACAGACGTGGGGAGCAGTACTTC
size: -; V: TRBV5-1; D: TRBD2; J: TRBJ2-5; CDR3: CASSLHGLAGGGQETQYF; DNA: TGCGCCAGCAGCCTGCATGGACTAGCGGGAGGGGGGCAAGAGACCCAGTACTTC
size: -; V: TRBV5-8; D: -; J: TRBJ1-1; CDR3: CASSYTGYTEAFF; DNA: TGTGCCAGCAGCTACACAGGGTACACTGAAGCTTTCTTT
size: once; V: TRBV6-1; D: -; J: TRBJ1-2; CDR3: CASSERDNYGYTF; DNA: TGTGCCAGCAGTGAAAGGGATAACTATGGCTACACCTTC
size: -; V: TRBV5-5; D: -; J: TRBJ2-1; CDR3: CASSRTGTPAYNEQFF; DNA: TGTGCCAGCAGTCGAACCGGGACTCCCGCCTACAATGAGCAGTTCTTC
size: once; V: TRBV19; D: TRBD1; J: TRBJ2-7; CDR3: CASSVRDSPGYEQYF; DNA: TGTGCCAGTAGTGTCCGGGACAGCCCTGGGTACGAGCAGTACTTC
size: -; V: TRBV5-1; D: TRBD2; J: TRBJ2-2; CDR3: CASSLDALAGATGELFF; DNA: TGCGCCAGCAGCTTGGACGCCCTAGCGGGGGCCACCGGGGAGCTGTTTTTT
size: -; V: TRBV14; D: TRBD2; J: TRBJ2-5; CDR3: CASSQAVFLAGTQGQETQYF; DNA: TGTGCCAGCAGCCAAGCGGTATTTCTAGCGGGAACACAGGGGCAAGAGACCCAGTACTTC
size: few; V: TRBV6-5; D: -; J: TRBJ1-5; CDR3: CASSSGRGVQPQHF; DNA: TGTGCCAGCAGCTCGGGGAGGGGGGTTCAGCCCCAGCATTTT
size: -; V: TRBV7-2; D: -; J: TRBJ1-3; CDR3: CASSLWAGGVGNTIYF; DNA: TGTGCCAGCAGCTTATGGGCCGGGGGCGTGGGAAACACCATATATTTT
size: -; V: TRBV4-1; D: -; J: TRBJ1-4; CDR3: CASSAIAGGQTNEKLFF; DNA: TGCGCCAGCAGCGCAATAGCGGGGGGGCAGACTAATGAAAAACTGTTTTTT
size: -; V: TRBV5-6; D: -; J: TRBJ2-3; CDR3: CASNLGDGSTDTQYF; DNA: TGTGCCAGCAACCTTGGGGACGGAAGCACAGATACGCAGTATTTT
size: -; V: TRBV5-6; D: TRBD1; J: TRBJ2-1; CDR3: CASRGGGDRGHRFYNEQFF; DNA: TGTGCCAGCAGAGGGGGTGGGGACAGGGGACATAGATTTTACAATGAGCAGTTCTTC
size: -; V: TRBV4-2; D: TRBD2; J: TRBJ2-1; CDR3: CASSQDSGGSYNEQFF; DNA: TGTGCCAGCAGCCAAGATAGCGGGGGCTCCTACAATGAGCAGTTCTTC